This T cell receptor (beta chain) comes out of a study of human T cells and chemical hapten exposure. Findings of the study overall: Alopecia in all donors means immunity may differ from healthy individuals. TCRs at high frequency, those above 1 in 1000, did not change with DPC sensitization.

TCRdb recomputed calls from the RACE reads with MiXCR, one row per CDR3 protein. The sample lists about 360,000 distinct CDR3 sequences; around 7% were seen once. This clonotype was counted ten times or more. Its specificity is not known. The germline V gene has CDR1 SGHNT and CDR2 YYREEE (reference sequence). This CDR3 comprises 15 residues. Trimming pared 3 bases from V and 2 bases from J, leaving 13 bases between. Time point denoted: patch test 1, 2 weeks after DPC sensitization. Described treatment: therapeutic diphenylcyclopropenone sensitization with weekly scalp DPC. The chain carries TRBV5-4 and TRBJ2-3, with D possibly being TRBD2 (6 bases). The material sequenced was whole blood, taken in connection with sensitization to the hapten diphenylcyclopropenone (DPC). The source is a woman under 30 with alopecia areata. Some clones in this sample may be carry-over from other donors' samples. CDR3 coding DNA: TGTGCCAGCAGCTCGGGGGACTCCTACACAGATACGCAGTATTTT. This encodes CASSSGDSYTDTQYF.